Listed below are T cell receptor beta chains from one sample, sequenced in a study of metastatic and nonmetastatic thyroid tumors. TCRdb re-called the PCR reads through MiXCR. The table lists tens of thousands of clones, around an eighth of them singletons. Sequenced input: tumor tissue. These receptors were taken from a female donor with papillary thyroid cancer or a benign thyroid nodule (not recorded which). Some clones in this sample may be carry-over from other donors' samples. Both conserved end residues are part of each CDR3. The D gene is left open where the match is weak. Where a row states a size, it is once, few, many or the class of an expanded clone; other rows omit it.

clone_size | j_call | d_call | v_call | cdr3_aa | cdr3_nt
many | TRBJ2-7 | TRBD2 | TRBV20-1 | CSAIQRGTTYEQYF | TGCAGTGCTATCCAGCGGGGTACCACCTACGAGCAGTACTTC
many | TRBJ1-5 | TRBD1 | TRBV20-1 | CSAPTGGNDQPQHF | TGCAGTGCCCCGACAGGGGGCAATGATCAGCCCCAGCATTTT
many | TRBJ2-1 | - | TRBV12-3/TRBV12-4 | CASSVGLLNEQFF | TGTGCCAGCAGTGTGGGACTCCTTAATGAGCAGTTCTTC
many | TRBJ2-7 | - | TRBV13 | CASSPGLNAWEQYF | TGTGCCAGCAGCCCGGGACTCAACGCCTGGGAGCAGTACTTC
many | TRBJ1-2 | - | TRBV30 | CAWSVRGFDYGYTF | TGTGCCTGGAGTGTACGAGGGTTTGACTATGGCTACACCTTC
many | TRBJ2-5 | - | TRBV24-1 | CATSGQYQETQYF | TGTGCCACCAGTGGGCAGTACCAAGAGACCCAGTACTTC
many | TRBJ2-7 | - | TRBV28 | CAIAEGPPSYEQYF | TGTGCCATTGCCGAGGGGCCTCCTTCCTACGAGCAGTACTTC
many | TRBJ1-2 | - | TRBV5-1 | CASSLSGTGNGYTF | TGCGCCAGCAGCTTGTCCGGTACAGGTAATGGCTACACCTTC
many | TRBJ1-3 | - | TRBV28 | CASSLAGVGNTIYF | TGTGCCAGCAGCTTAGCAGGGGTTGGAAACACCATATATTTT
many | TRBJ2-1 | - | TRBV11-2 | CASSIIGDEQFF | TGTGCCAGCAGCATTATAGGCGATGAGCAGTTCTTC
many | TRBJ1-5 | - | TRBV12-3/TRBV12-4 | CASSILDTAQPQHF | TGTGCCAGCAGTATTTTAGACACCGCTCAGCCCCAGCATTTT
many | TRBJ1-2 | - | TRBV28 | CASQTLGGYTF | TGTGCCAGTCAAACCTTAGGTGGCTACACCTTC
- | TRBJ2-3 | - | TRBV4-2 | CASSPGGTGFTDTQYF | TGTGCCAGCAGCCCGGGAGGGACAGGGTTCACAGATACGCAGTATTTT
many | TRBJ1-1 | TRBD1 | TRBV19 | CASLVQGANTEAFF | TGTGCCAGCCTAGTACAGGGGGCGAACACTGAAGCTTTCTTT
many | TRBJ1-1 | TRBD1 | TRBV7-8 | CASSLVLGQGENTEAFF | TGTGCCAGCAGCTTAGTCTTAGGACAGGGAGAGAACACTGAAGCTTTCTTT
many | TRBJ2-7 | - | TRBV5-1 | CASSLSISSEQYF | TGCGCCAGCAGCTTGAGTATCAGCTCCGAGCAGTACTTC
- | TRBJ2-3 | - | TRBV6-2/TRBV6-3 | CASSYFRDTQYF | TGTGCCAGCAGTTACTTTAGGGATACGCAGTATTTT
medium-sized | TRBJ2-2 | - | TRBV12-3/TRBV12-4 | CASSFRGGELFF | TGTGCCAGCAGTTTCCGGGGCGGGGAGCTGTTTTTT
many | TRBJ2-1 | - | TRBV20-1 | CSARDFNEQFF | TGCAGTGCTAGAGATTTCAATGAGCAGTTCTTC
many | TRBJ2-5 | - | TRBV7-2 | CASSFKETQYF | TGTGCCAGCAGCTTTAAAGAGACCCAGTACTTC
many | TRBJ1-2 | - | TRBV2 | CASPDYYGYTF | TGTGCCAGCCCAGACTACTATGGCTACACCTTC
many | TRBJ2-3 | - | TRBV5-1 | CASSTDTDTQYF | TGCGCCAGCAGCACGGACACAGATACGCAGTATTTT
- | TRBJ2-7 | - | TRBV6-6 | CASSYPGTYEQYF | TGTGCCAGCAGTTACCCCGGGACCTACGAGCAGTACTTC
many | TRBJ2-5 | TRBD2 | TRBV6-1 | CASSSTSGSGGTQYF | TGTGCCAGCAGTTCGACTAGCGGGAGCGGGGGGACCCAGTACTTC
- | TRBJ1-2 | - | TRBV20-1 | CSASTGQGGYTF | TGCAGTGCTAGCACAGGGCAGGGTGGCTACACCTTC
many | TRBJ2-4 | TRBD2 | TRBV4-1 | CASSRPTSGVAKNIQYF | TGCGCCAGCAGCCGACCGACTAGCGGAGTAGCCAAAAACATTCAGTACTTC
many | TRBJ1-5 | - | TRBV12-3/TRBV12-4 | CASSLAEGRGGRNQPQHF | TGTGCCAGCAGTTTAGCGGAGGGGAGGGGAGGTCGGAATCAGCCCCAGCATTTT
many | TRBJ1-1 | - | TRBV15 | CATSRDLYRSGTEAFF | TGTGCCACCAGCAGAGATCTTTACAGGTCGGGCACTGAAGCTTTCTTT
many | TRBJ2-5 | - | TRBV20-1 | CSAQGRTVQETQYF | TGCAGTGCTCAGGGACGGACGGTCCAAGAGACCCAGTACTTC
many | TRBJ2-7 | - | TRBV4-1 | CASSQDHWQGSYEQYF | TGCGCCAGCAGCCAAGATCACTGGCAAGGTAGCTACGAGCAGTACTTC
many | TRBJ1-5 | - | TRBV11-2 | CASSLLINQPQHF | TGTGCCAGCAGCTTACTCATCAATCAGCCCCAGCATTTT
many | TRBJ2-7 | TRBD1 | TRBV6-1 | CASSQLQGRGYEQYF | TGTGCCAGCAGTCAACTACAGGGGAGAGGCTACGAGCAGTACTTC
many | TRBJ2-7 | - | TRBV7-8 | CASTPLPGDEQYF | TGTGCCAGCACCCCACTCCCTGGCGACGAGCAGTACTTC
medium-sized | TRBJ2-1 | - | TRBV28 | CASSLSSQGYNEQFF | TGTGCCAGCAGTTTATCGTCGCAGGGCTACAATGAGCAGTTCTTC
many | TRBJ1-1 | TRBD1 | TRBV12-3/TRBV12-4 | CASSRHRGGGTEAFF | TGTGCCAGCAGTCGCCACAGGGGAGGGGGCACTGAAGCTTTCTTT
many | TRBJ1-5 | - | TRBV7-2 | CASSMGQGSQPQHF | TGTGCCAGCAGTATGGGGCAGGGCAGTCAGCCCCAGCATTTT
- | TRBJ2-5 | TRBD2 | TRBV5-4 | CASSLAASGGETQYF | TGTGCCAGCAGCTTGGCGGCTAGCGGGGGGGAGACCCAGTACTTC
few | TRBJ2-7 | TRBD2 | TRBV6-5 | CASSSSTSGIYEQYF | TGTGCCAGCAGTTCCAGTACTAGCGGGATCTACGAGCAGTACTTC
many | TRBJ1-2 | - | TRBV20-1 | CSAREMGRDYGYTF | TGCAGTGCTAGAGAAATGGGCAGGGACTATGGCTACACCTTC
- | TRBJ1-4 | - | TRBV7-8 | CASSLQRPTNEKLFF | TGTGCCAGCAGCTTACAACGACCAACTAATGAAAAACTGTTTTTT
many | TRBJ2-1 | TRBD2 | TRBV20-1 | CSARGGTSGRAPIVDEQFF | TGCAGTGCTAGAGGCGGGACTAGCGGGAGGGCCCCGATCGTGGATGAGCAGTTCTTC
many | TRBJ2-1 | TRBD2 | TRBV12-3/TRBV12-4 | CASSLTAGAYNEQFF | TGTGCCAGCAGTTTAACAGCGGGAGCCTACAATGAGCAGTTCTTC
few | TRBJ1-3 | - | TRBV12-3/TRBV12-4 | CASGSYNGAYAGNTIYF | TGTGCCAGCGGATCTTACAACGGGGCATACGCTGGAAACACCATATATTTT
- | TRBJ2-7 | - | TRBV28 | CASSSTQTWTGYEQYF | TGTGCCAGCAGTTCAACCCAGACCTGGACTGGATACGAGCAGTACTTC
- | TRBJ2-3 | TRBD2 | TRBV4-2 | CASSDSRLAGITDTQYF | TGTGCCAGCAGCGACTCGCGACTAGCGGGAATCACAGATACGCAGTATTTT
many | TRBJ2-7 | - | TRBV28 | CASITGTGHYEQYF | TGTGCCAGCATCACCGGAACAGGGCACTACGAGCAGTACTTC
few | TRBJ2-7 | - | TRBV29-1 | CSVEDFDRGKYEQYF | TGCAGCGTTGAAGATTTTGACCGGGGAAAATACGAGCAGTACTTC
- | TRBJ1-6 | TRBD1 | TRBV20-1 | CSAIGGQLYWVLHF | TGCAGTGCTATTGGGGGACAGTTGTATTGGGTCCTCCACTTT
many | TRBJ1-2 | TRBD1 | TRBV4-1 | CASAQRQGAGGYTF | TGCGCCAGCGCCCAACGCCAGGGGGCTGGTGGCTACACCTTC
- | TRBJ2-3 | - | TRBV19 | CASSTRSADTQYF | TGTGCCAGCAGCACAAGGAGTGCAGATACGCAGTATTTT
many | TRBJ2-5 | - | TRBV11-2 | CASSPLAAEETQYF | TGTGCCAGCAGCCCCCTAGCTGCGGAAGAGACCCAGTACTTC
many | TRBJ2-1 | - | TRBV7-2 | CASSLANSNEQFF | TGTGCCAGCAGCTTAGCCAACTCCAATGAGCAGTTCTTC
many | TRBJ1-2 | - | TRBV5-5 | CASSLEGGQNYGYTF | TGTGCCAGCAGCTTGGAAGGGGGGCAGAACTATGGCTACACCTTT
many | TRBJ2-3 | - | TRBV2 | CASIRGRISDTQYF | TGTGCCAGCATTCGAGGCAGGATCTCAGATACGCAGTATTTT
many | TRBJ2-7 | TRBD2 | TRBV11-3 | CASSPLAGGPTSYEQYF | TGTGCCAGCAGCCCTCTAGCGGGAGGACCTACCTCCTACGAGCAGTACTTC
- | TRBJ1-6 | - | TRBV5-1 | CASRGQSGSPLHF | TGCGCCAGCAGAGGACAGTCAGGTTCACCCCTCCACTTT
- | TRBJ2-2 | - | TRBV6-1 | CASNGGKTGELFF | TGTGCCAGCAACGGGGGCAAAACCGGGGAGCTGTTTTTT
many | TRBJ2-5 | - | TRBV11-3 | CASSPPLPSSGEETQYF | TGTGCCAGCAGCCCCCCTCTCCCGTCGTCAGGGGAGGAGACCCAGTACTTC
many | TRBJ2-5 | - | TRBV20-1 | CSADFRDTRETQYF | TGCAGTGCTGATTTCCGGGACACCCGAGAAACCCAGTACTTC